These 5 T cell receptor beta chains were sequenced from one sample in a study of blood T cells in healthy people across ages. Combining a sample-barcoded 5' primer with a J-beta primer mix, a second PCR ran for about 7 to 11 cycles. TCRdb fed the 5' RACE reads into MiXCR, producing one record per CDR3 protein. The profile shows about 730,000 distinct CDR3 sequences, 43% of them singletons. The sequenced sample was blood. The receptors shown here come from a woman aged 60 to 75 in good health.

A remark on this clonotype: One base away lies a much larger clone, so this may be a sequencing read error. V usage is TRBV12-3 or TRBV12-4 and J usage is TRBJ2-1; 8 nucleotides agree with TRBD1. V shed 2 bases and J 3 bases; nucleotides not matched to a gene: 3. The CDR3 is 15 residues long. The CDR3 is CASSLTGGYYNEQFF. The CDR3 DNA reads as TGTGCCAGCAGTTTAACAGGGGGTTACTACAATGAGCAGTTCTTC.

This rearrangement joins TRBV5-8 to TRBJ1-1; tentatively, D is TRBD1 (6 bases). This CDR3 is 15 amino acids long. Germline values: CDR1 SGHTS, CDR2 YDEGEE. V lost 1 base to trimming and J lost 4 bases, with 14 bases between them. In DNA, the CDR3 is TGTGCCAGCAGCTTGTATAGTGGGGGCAGCACTGAAGCTTTCTTT. Protein: CASSLYSGGSTEAFF.

This clonotype was seen ten or more times. J is TRBJ2-1 and V is TRBV7-9; 7 nucleotides agree with TRBD2. The CDR3 totals 12 residues. J lost 9 bases, V lost 7 bases, and 6 bases had no gene match. Germline CDR1 and CDR2: SEHNR and FQNEAQ (reference sequence). The DNA for the CDR3 is TGTGCCAGCAATAGCAGGGAGGGTGAGCAGTTCTTC. It translates to CASNSREGEQFF.

This clonotype was seen a handful of times. This chain uses TRBV28 with TRBJ1-1, with D tentatively TRBD1 (6 bases). V was pared by 3 bases and J by 1 base, with 9 bases between. The CDR3 runs to 14 residues. Germline V gene data show CDR1 as MDHEN and CDR2 as SYDVKM. The CDR3: CASSLQDRNTEAFF. DNA for the CDR3: TGTGCCAGCAGTTTGCAGGACAGGAACACTGAAGCTTTCTTT. Variable domain in full (rest from reference TRBV28 and TRBJ1-1): DVKVTQSSRYLVKRTGEKVFLECVQDMDHENMFWYRQDPGLGLRLIYFSYDVKMKEKGDIPEGYSVSREKKERFSLILESASTNQTSMYLCASSLQDRNTEAFFGQGTRLTVV.

The V call is TRBV3-1, the J call TRBJ2-5, with unresolved D. V lost 3 bases and J lost 1, with 9 bases in between. This CDR3 comprises 14 residues. From germline, CDR1 is LGHDT and CDR2 YNNKEL (reference sequence). This CDR3 is CASSQVPSQETQYF. The CDR3 DNA is TGTGCCAGCAGCCAGGTGCCTTCCCAAGAGACCCAGTACTTC.